The source of this TCR beta chain is a study of blood T cell repertoires in COVID-19. The protocol was immunoSEQ multiplex PCR, while the TCRdb copy is restricted to in-frame clones and leaves out a portion. The sample gives some 290,000 clones, approximately 90% of which show up once; 2.3% is in the top ten. This CDR3 region has 13 residues. The V gene's germline CDR1 is SGHTA and CDR2 FQGTGA. The V and J ends lost 5 bases and 9 bases respectively, with 13 bases between them. Participants were placed into cohorts based on the clinical history they reported. The source is a middle-aged woman with acute COVID-19. J is TRBJ2-2 and V is TRBV7-3, with a tentative D call TRBD1 (6 bases). The specimen was PBMCs or T cells enriched from blood (not recorded which). CDR3 nucleotide sequence: TGTGCCAGCAGCCGCCAACAGGGACGGGAGCTGTTTTTT. Translating gives CASSRQQGRELFF.